A selection of T cell receptor beta chains follows, all from one sample in a study of shared clonotypes between healthy human individuals. Sequenced by immunoSEQ multiplex PCR; TCRdb stores in-frame clones only, minus some. In the table there are roughly 2.5 million clones, roughly 92% of which are singletons. Sequenced: naive CD4+ T cells sorted from blood. The receptors were sampled from a man between 18 and 35 years old in good health. Both conserved end residues are part of each CDR3. Each record gives: V gene, clone size, CDR3 length, J gene, CDR3 protein. Some rows have no size entry. The others give once, few or many, or a class for an expanded clone.

V: TRBV5-4
size: NA
length: 15
J: TRBJ2-1
CDR3: CASSSLSGRYHEQFF

V: TRBV4-1
size: NA
length: 13
J: TRBJ2-1
CDR3: CASSQERRDEQFF

V: TRBV7-2
size: NA
length: 14
J: TRBJ2-7
CDR3: CASSLGRNSYEQYF

V: TRBV6-1
size: NA
length: 17
J: TRBJ2-4
CDR3: CASSAEFWGEAKNIQYF

V: TRBV2
size: NA
length: 15
J: TRBJ2-1
CDR3: CAARGAGSTNNEQFF

V: TRBV6-5
size: NA
length: 15
J: TRBJ2-7
CDR3: CASSYSPSGSYEQYF

V: TRBV30
size: few
length: 13
J: TRBJ2-7
CDR3: CAWSVKNSYEQYF

V: TRBV7-2
size: NA
length: 15
J: TRBJ2-7
CDR3: CASSLGARGDYEQYF

V: TRBV6-1
size: NA
length: 14
J: TRBJ2-7
CDR3: CASSVGPNTYEQYF

V: TRBV18
size: NA
length: 12
J: TRBJ2-1
CDR3: CASSPLYNEQFF

V: TRBV5-1
size: NA
length: 14
J: TRBJ2-3
CDR3: CASSLAARPDTQYF

V: TRBV6-1
size: NA
length: 15
J: TRBJ1-4
CDR3: CASSLGGGKDEKLFF

V: TRBV6-1
size: NA
length: 15
J: TRBJ1-4
CDR3: CASSVNALGDEKLFF

V: TRBV19
size: NA
length: 14
J: TRBJ1-2
CDR3: CASSEGTADYGYTF

V: TRBV15
size: NA
length: 16
J: TRBJ1-6
CDR3: CATSRDRVGSNSPLHF

V: TRBV29-1
size: NA
length: 15
J: TRBJ2-7
CDR3: CSVEEALLGQREQYF

V: TRBV7-9
size: NA
length: 16
J: TRBJ1-2
CDR3: CASSLAWGDSGYGYTF

V: TRBV4-3
size: NA
length: 17
J: TRBJ2-7
CDR3: CASSQVAGVGSSYEQYF

V: TRBV7-2
size: NA
length: 16
J: TRBJ2-5
CDR3: CASSPEGTSGRLPQYF

V: TRBV10-3
size: NA
length: 15
J: TRBJ2-3
CDR3: CAISEASSGKDTQYF

V: TRBV27
size: NA
length: 14
J: TRBJ1-4
CDR3: CASRRQGFNEKLFF

V: TRBV29-1
size: NA
length: 12
J: TRBJ1-2
CDR3: CSATGSYGGYTF

V: TRBV5-4
size: NA
length: 16
J: TRBJ2-3
CDR3: CASSLERGALTDTQYF

V: TRBV4-1
size: few
length: 15
J: TRBJ1-6
CDR3: CASSPGQAPGSPLHF

V: TRBV2
size: NA
length: 13
J: TRBJ1-1
CDR3: CARRTDINTEAFF

V: TRBV5-1
size: NA
length: 17
J: TRBJ2-6
CDR3: CASTPSPQESGANVLTF

V: TRBV19
size: NA
length: 16
J: TRBJ2-2
CDR3: CASSMSGRIDTGELFF

V: TRBV11-2
size: NA
length: 15
J: TRBJ2-1
CDR3: CASSLDWTGNNEQFF

V: TRBV7-2
size: NA
length: 16
J: TRBJ2-5
CDR3: CASSLGKDRGRETQYF

V: TRBV18
size: NA
length: 14
J: TRBJ1-1
CDR3: CASSPVRQNTEAFF

V: TRBV10-2
size: NA
length: 14
J: TRBJ2-4
CDR3: CASTSDRVVNIQYF

V: TRBV18
size: NA
length: 16
J: TRBJ2-7
CDR3: CASSALPSGGAYEQYF

V: TRBV7-6
size: NA
length: 15
J: TRBJ2-6
CDR3: CASSYEASGANVLTF

V: TRBV10-3
size: few
length: 13
J: TRBJ1-5
CDR3: CATQGGGDQPQHF

V: TRBV19
size: NA
length: 14
J: TRBJ2-7
CDR3: CASSTPRGTYEQYF

V: TRBV7-2
size: NA
length: 14
J: TRBJ2-7
CDR3: CASSLVGRAYEQYF

V: TRBV4-3
size: NA
length: 16
J: TRBJ2-2
CDR3: CASSHAGGRNTGELFF

V: TRBV5-8
size: NA
length: 14
J: TRBJ2-5
CDR3: CASSFSGGGETQYF

V: TRBV19
size: NA
length: 14
J: TRBJ2-7
CDR3: CASSADRGWNEQYF

V: TRBV28
size: NA
length: 15
J: TRBJ1-5
CDR3: CASRETPRSNQPQHF

V: TRBV25-1
size: NA
length: 13
J: TRBJ1-1
CDR3: CASRDGGRTEAFF

V: TRBV4-1
size: NA
length: 14
J: TRBJ2-7
CDR3: CASSQGGETYEQYF

V: TRBV29-1
size: once
length: 15
J: TRBJ2-1
CDR3: CSVVGGGGSYNEQFF

V: TRBV18
size: few
length: 17
J: TRBJ2-2
CDR3: CASSTGQGQTNTGELFF

V: TRBV7-9
size: NA
length: 15
J: TRBJ2-3
CDR3: CASRAKTGSTDTQYF

V: TRBV7-9
size: once
length: 16
J: TRBJ2-1
CDR3: CASSQGETGVRGEQFF

V: TRBV14
size: NA
length: 13
J: TRBJ1-4
CDR3: CASSQVSNEKLFF

V: TRBV6-5
size: NA
length: 15
J: TRBJ1-3
CDR3: CASTSRGLRRNTIYF

V: TRBV5-1
size: NA
length: 14
J: TRBJ2-5
CDR3: CASSVDSYQETQYF

V: TRBV5-1
size: NA
length: 16
J: TRBJ1-1
CDR3: CASSPGWTAQNTEAFF

V: TRBV28
size: few
length: 12
J: TRBJ1-6
CDR3: CASSTGNSPLHF

V: TRBV7-3
size: NA
length: 13
J: TRBJ2-5
CDR3: CASSSTGLETQYF

V: TRBV2
size: NA
length: 17
J: TRBJ2-2
CDR3: CASSGFPGQGSTGELFF

V: TRBV6-6
size: NA
length: 12
J: TRBJ2-5
CDR3: CASKGLQETQYF

V: TRBV5-6
size: NA
length: 14
J: TRBJ2-3
CDR3: CASSPRTGGNTQYF